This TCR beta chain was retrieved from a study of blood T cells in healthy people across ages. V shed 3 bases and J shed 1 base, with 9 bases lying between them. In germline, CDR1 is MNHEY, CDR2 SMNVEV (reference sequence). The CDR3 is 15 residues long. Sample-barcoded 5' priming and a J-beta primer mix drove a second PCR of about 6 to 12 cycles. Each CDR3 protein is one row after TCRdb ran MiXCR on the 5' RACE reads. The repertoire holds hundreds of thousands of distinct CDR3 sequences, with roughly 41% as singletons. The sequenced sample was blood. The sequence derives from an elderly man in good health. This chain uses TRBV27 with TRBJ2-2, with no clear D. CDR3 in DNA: TGTGCCAGCAGTTTCAGTCAGCAGAACACCGGGGAGCTGTTTTTT. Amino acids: CASSFSQQNTGELFF.